These 8 T cell receptor beta chains originate from one sample sequenced in a study of cytomegalovirus exposure and HLA in healthy donors. A multiplex PCR was run with 60 Vbeta primers and 13 Jbeta primers. This table comes from immunoSEQ multiplex PCR, and its TCRdb copy is limited to in-frame clones, with some not included. This table has 150,000 to 200,000 clones, more than 70% appearing once. The sequencing sample was made of PBMCs. These receptors all stem from a man in his late teens or twenties in good health and CMV-seropositive.

This chain links TRBV7-2 with TRBJ2-2; 10 positions match TRBD1. The length of the CDR3 is 14 residues. V lost 5 bases, J lost 5 bases, and 2 bases stayed unmatched. CDR1 and CDR2 from the germline V gene are SGHTA and FQGNSA. The DNA for the CDR3 is TGTGCCAGCAGCCCGGGACAGGGGACCGGGGAGCTGTTTTTT. It codes for CASSPGQGTGELFF.

V and J are TRBV9 and TRBJ1-1, with D possibly TRBD1 on 5 matching bases. V was pared by 0 bases and J by 0 bases, with 9 bases between. This CDR3 region has 15 residues. Germline V gives CDR1 SGDLS, CDR2 YYNGEE. For the CDR3, the DNA is TGTGCCAGCAGCGTAGATCCGGGGGTGAACACTGAAGCTTTCTTT. Translating gives CASSVDPGVNTEAFF.

This chain uses TRBV29-1 with TRBJ2-7; no definite D call. V was pared by 5 bases and J by 3 bases, with 14 bases between. Germline assignment: CDR1 SQVTM and CDR2 ANQGSEA. The CDR3 is 13 residues long. This CDR3 reads CSVSDRSGYEQYF. DNA of the CDR3: TGCAGCGTTTCCGACCGATCAGGCTACGAGCAGTACTTC.

The V and J genes are TRBV4-1 and TRBJ2-1, with D possibly TRBD2 on 6 matching bases. The CDR3 runs to 15 residues. CDR1 is MGHRA and CDR2 is YSYEKL in the germline V gene. V lost 4 bases and J 7 bases, leaving 17 bases between the germline ends. CDR3 coding DNA: TGCGCCAGCAGCCTCGCGGGAACAATCCCGAATGAGCAGTTCTTC. Its protein is CASSLAGTIPNEQFF.

This sequence joins TRBV2 and TRBJ2-6; possibly TRBD1 for D (5 bases). Germline V gene lookup returns CDR1 SNHLY and CDR2 FYNNEI. Trimming took off 4 bases at V and 0 bases at J, with 7 bases between the two ends. The CDR3 is 15 amino acids. CDR3 nucleotide sequence: TGTGCCAGCAGTGGGACACGCTCTGGGGCCAACGTCCTGACTTTC. Its protein is CASSGTRSGANVLTF. Looking up the rest from reference TRBV2 and TRBJ2-6 gives the full variable domain: EPEVTQTPSHQVTQMGQEVILRCVPISNHLYFYWYRQILGQKVEFLVSFYNNEISEKSEIFDDQFSVERPDGSNFTLKIRSTKLEDSAMYFCASSGTRSGANVLTFGAGSRLTVL.

The chain employs TRBV4-1 and TRBJ2-1; 12 bases agree with TRBD2. With V trimmed by 1 base and J by 10 bases, 8 bases remained unmatched. The CDR3 loop spans 16 amino acids. Germline CDR1 reads MGHRA; CDR2 reads YSYEKL. Here the CDR3 DNA reads TGCGCCAGCAGCCAAGGACTAGCGGGAGCTTCTTGGGAGCAGTTCTTC. Its protein product is CASSQGLAGASWEQFF.

The chain employs TRBV7-9 and TRBJ2-1, with 7 bases identical to TRBD1. V was pared by 4 bases and J by 3 bases, with 9 bases of the junction left unmatched. The germline CDR1 and CDR2 sequences are SEHNR and FQNEAQ (reference sequence). The CDR3 is made up of 16 amino acids. This CDR3 is CASSSRTGPNYNEQFF. CDR3 DNA: TGTGCCAGCAGCTCCCGGACAGGCCCAAACTACAATGAGCAGTTCTTC. The full variable domain, completed using reference TRBV7-9 and TRBJ2-1, is DTGVSQNPRHKITKRGQNVTFRCDPISEHNRLYWYRQTLGQGPEFLTYFQNEAQLEKSRLLSDRFSAERPKGSFSTLEIQRTEQGDSAMYLCASSSRTGPNYNEQFFGPGTRLTVL.

This chain links TRBV29-1 with TRBJ2-3; D gene ambiguous. The CDR3 extends over 11 amino acids. The V end was cut by 5 bases, the J end by 3 bases, with 6 bases between. Per the germline V gene, CDR1 is SQVTM and CDR2 is ANQGSEA. This CDR3 is CSVHKTDTQYF. The CDR3 DNA sequence: TGCAGCGTTCACAAAACAGATACGCAGTATTTT.